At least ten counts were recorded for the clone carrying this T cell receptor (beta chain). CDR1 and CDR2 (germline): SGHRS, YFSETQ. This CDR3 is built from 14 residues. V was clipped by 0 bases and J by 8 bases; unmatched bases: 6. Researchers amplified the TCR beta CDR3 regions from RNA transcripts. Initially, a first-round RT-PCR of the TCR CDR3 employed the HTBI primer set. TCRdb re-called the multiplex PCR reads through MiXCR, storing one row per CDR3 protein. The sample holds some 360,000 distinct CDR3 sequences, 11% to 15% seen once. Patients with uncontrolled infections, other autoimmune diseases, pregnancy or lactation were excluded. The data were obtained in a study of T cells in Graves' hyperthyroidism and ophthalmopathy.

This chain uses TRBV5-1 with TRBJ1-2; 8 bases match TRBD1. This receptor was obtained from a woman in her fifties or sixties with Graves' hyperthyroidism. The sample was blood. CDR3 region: CASSLGQGLTGYTF. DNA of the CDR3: TGCGCCAGCAGCTTGGGACAGGGGTTGACCGGCTACACCTTC.